This T cell receptor (beta chain) was observed in a study of post-analysis software for immune sequencing data. In the study overall: The courses of disease that were included comprised relapsing-remitting, secondary progressive and progressive-relapsing multiple sclerosis. Regarding the study as a whole: TRBV5-6, TRBV5-1 and TRBV20-1 were among several TRBV segments more frequent in patients than controls.

The table lists this clonotype with a few counts. Its antigen is unknown. CDR3 length equals 17 residues. V dropped 1 base and J dropped 1; count of bases not matched to a gene: 9. The germline CDR1 and CDR2 sequences are MGHDK and SYGVNS. Unique molecular identifiers were built into the TCR beta cDNA libraries. TCRdb reanalysed the PCR reads using MiXCR and keeps one entry per CDR3 protein. The table records 700,000 to 800,000 distinct CDR3 sequences, less than 35% of them present only once. The chain joins TRBV25-1 to TRBJ2-7; 8 bases align to TRBD2. The sequence was collected from a girl between 5 and 17 years old with multiple sclerosis. The sequenced sample was blood. The CDR3 DNA follows: TGTGCCAGCAGTGAATCGTTCCAGCGGGAGCGATCCTACGAGCAGTACTTC. It translates to CASSESFQRERSYEQYF.